This T cell receptor (beta chain) was retrieved from a study of Ad26.COV2.S vaccination and SARS-CoV-2 variants. Overall study context: In the study, Ad26.COV2.S was injected intramuscularly once, or twice 56 days apart.

Treatment meaning: roughly 20 received Ad26.COV2.S at low or high dose, single or two shots; 5 received placebo; per-sample allocation not given. Sampling took place 63 days after the first vaccine or placebo injection. Libraries were prepared by immunoSEQ multiplex PCR; TCRdb keeps only in-frame clonotypes and omits some of them. The table includes some 370,000 clones, 83% detected once. Study results and caveats: It was vaccine recipients, not placebo recipients, who had the higher spike-specific TCR breadth. Considerable breadth of spike-specific CD8+ and CD4+ T cell responses has reportedly been documented following vaccination.

CDR3 length: 13 residues. V was shortened by 6 bases and J by 1 base, with 8 bases between the two germline ends. Worth noting for this clone: Its antigen remains unknown.

The sample here was peripheral blood, taken in a trial of Ad26.COV2.S vaccine versus placebo. This clonotype originated in a person between 18 and 65 years old who received the Ad26.COV2.S COVID-19 vaccine or a placebo. J is TRBJ2-3 and V is TRBV12-3 or TRBV12-4; D is perhaps TRBD1 (5 bases). CDR3 sequence (DNA): TGTGCCAGCAGACCACAGGGCACAGATACGCAGTATTTT. Translated, it gives CASRPQGTDTQYF.